The rows below give T cell receptor beta chains drawn from one sample of a study of cytomegalovirus exposure and HLA in healthy donors. Data came from immunoSEQ multiplex PCR; TCRdb stores just in-frame clones and leaves some out. The sample includes some 150,000 clones, over 70% of them seen just once. Sequencing used PBMCs. The receptors were sampled from a man aged 30 to 45 in good health and CMV-seronegative. Each CDR3 is given with its conserved first and last residue. D genes are given only for firm matches. Not all rows give a size; the values are once, few, many and, for expanded clones, a class.

j_call,clone_size,v_call,d_call,cdr3_length,cdr3_nt,cdr3_aa
TRBJ1-1,.,TRBV4-2,TRBD1,17,TGTGCCAGCAGCCCCCAGTGGGGACAGCCTATGAACACTGAAGCTTTCTTT,CASSPQWGQPMNTEAFF
TRBJ2-7,few,TRBV28,.,12,TGTGCCAGCAGTTTATCGGCCTACGAGCAGTACTTC,CASSLSAYEQYF
TRBJ1-1,.,TRBV11-2,.,13,TGTGCCAGCAGCTTAGAAAGGGGGAGAGAAGCTTTCTTT,CASSLERGREAFF
TRBJ1-1,.,TRBV6-5,TRBD1,14,TGTGCCAGCCACTGGGGACAGCTGAACACTGAAGCTTTCTTT,CASHWGQLNTEAFF
TRBJ2-5,.,TRBV6-1,TRBD1,14,TGTGCCAGCAGACTGACAGGGGGCGGTGAGACCCAGTACTTC,CASRLTGGGETQYF
TRBJ1-5,.,TRBV5-5,.,15,TGTGCCAGCACCTCTAGTGTACTTTCTAATCAGCCCCAGCATTTT,CASTSSVLSNQPQHF
TRBJ1-5,.,TRBV7-9,TRBD1,16,TGTGCCAGCAGCGTCGGGACAGGGTATAGCAATCAGCCCCAGCATTTT,CASSVGTGYSNQPQHF
TRBJ1-5,.,TRBV18,.,13,TGTGCCAGCTCACCCGTCTCCGATCAGCCCCAGCATTTT,CASSPVSDQPQHF
TRBJ2-1,.,TRBV27,TRBD2,14,TGTGCCAGCAGTGAGCGGGGCTCCTACAATGAGCAGTTCTTC,CASSERGSYNEQFF
TRBJ2-6,few,TRBV30,.,15,TGTGCCGGAGTTCGCGTAGGCTCTGGGGCCAACGTCCTGACTTTC,CAGVRVGSGANVLTF
TRBJ2-2,few,TRBV23-1,TRBD1,16,TGCGCCAGCAGTCAGTCCAGGGGGCCGAACACCGGGGAGCTGTTTTTT,CASSQSRGPNTGELFF
TRBJ2-3,.,TRBV6-1,.,15,TGTGCCAGCAGTGAATCTAACAGATACACAGATACGCAGTATTTT,CASSESNRYTDTQYF
TRBJ1-1,.,TRBV27,.,15,TGTGCCAGCAGTCCCCGGTTTGGGGGAGGCTCTGAAGCTTTCTTT,CASSPRFGGGSEAFF
TRBJ1-2,.,TRBV25-1,TRBD1,11,TGTGCCAGCACCTCAGGGGGTGGCTACACCTTC,CASTSGGGYTF
TRBJ2-7,.,TRBV4-1,.,13,TGCGCCAGCAGCCAAGTAGAGAGAGCCGAGCAGTACTTC,CASSQVERAEQYF
TRBJ2-7,.,TRBV29-1,TRBD1,13,TGCAGCGCAGGACAGGGCCTTCCCTACGAGCAGTACTTC,CSAGQGLPYEQYF
TRBJ1-1,few,TRBV6-1,.,15,TGTGCCAGCAGTGAAAGTCGAACGGGGAACACTGAAGCTTTCTTT,CASSESRTGNTEAFF
TRBJ1-5,.,TRBV28,TRBD1,15,TGTGCCAGCAGATTTCTGGACAGGGGGAATCAGCCCCAGCATTTT,CASRFLDRGNQPQHF
TRBJ2-3,.,TRBV29-1,TRBD1,15,TGCAGCGTTGAAGACGGGGACAGGGAGACAGATACGCAGTATTTT,CSVEDGDRETDTQYF
TRBJ2-7,.,TRBV2,.,14,TGTGCCAGCAGTGAAGCCGGAGGGACCTACGAGCAGTACTTC,CASSEAGGTYEQYF
TRBJ1-5,.,TRBV2,.,14,TGTGCCAGCAGTGAACCAGGGGGCAATCAGCCCCAGCATTTT,CASSEPGGNQPQHF
TRBJ2-7,.,TRBV19,TRBD1,16,TGTGCCAGTAGCGATCTATTAGGACAGGGAATCTACGAGCAGTACTTC,CASSDLLGQGIYEQYF
TRBJ2-3,once,TRBV7-9,.,14,TGTGCCACTTCCCCCATAGCAAAGGCCGGTACGCAGTATTTT,CATSPIAKAGTQYF
TRBJ1-5,.,TRBV7-8,.,15,TGTGCCAGCAGCTTGGGGGGAAAGGGCAATCAGCCCCAGCATTTT,CASSLGGKGNQPQHF
TRBJ2-1,once,TRBV19,TRBD2,15,TGTGCCAGTACCATAACTAGCGGGAGCTACAATGAGCAGTTCTTC,CASTITSGSYNEQFF
TRBJ2-2,.,TRBV7-3,.,13,TGTGCCAGCAGCTTACTAGGGGCCGGGGAGCTGTTTTTT,CASSLLGAGELFF
TRBJ1-3,.,TRBV11-2,.,14,TGTGCCAGCAGTTCACAGGGCTCTGGAAACACCATATATTTT,CASSSQGSGNTIYF
TRBJ2-5,.,TRBV11-2,TRBD1,15,TGTGCCAGCAGCCCCCGGACAGGGGTTGGTGAGACCCAGTACTTC,CASSPRTGVGETQYF
TRBJ1-2,.,TRBV11-2,.,11,TGTGCCAGCAGCCTGGACATCTCGGCTACCTTC,CASSLDISATF
TRBJ2-7,.,TRBV10-3,.,11,TGTGCCATTCCGGCGTCGGGGGAGCAGTACTTC,CAIPASGEQYF
TRBJ2-1,few,TRBV7-9,TRBD2,15,TGTGCCAGCAGCCATGGACTAGCGGGGGGGAATGAGCAGTTCTTC,CASSHGLAGGNEQFF
TRBJ2-1,.,TRBV7-2,TRBD2,16,TGTGCCAGCAGCTTAGAGGCAGCGGGGGGGGCGATTGAGCAGTTCTTC,CASSLEAAGGAIEQFF
TRBJ2-1,.,TRBV7-3,TRBD1,16,TGTGCCAGCAGCTCCCGGACAGGGGAGGGTTACAATGAGCAGTTCTTC,CASSSRTGEGYNEQFF
TRBJ1-1,.,TRBV7-8,.,16,TGTGCCAGCAGCTTAGCCTGGCAGGGACAAAACACTGAAGCTTTCTTT,CASSLAWQGQNTEAFF
TRBJ2-5,.,TRBV28,TRBD1,18,TGTGCCAGCAGTTTATCAGAGGACAGGACCACGGTTAGAGAGACCCAGTACTTC,CASSLSEDRTTVRETQYF
TRBJ2-7,.,TRBV30,.,10,TGTGCCTGGAGCCGAGAGGAGCAGTACTTC,CAWSREEQYF
TRBJ2-5,.,TRBV25-1,.,15,TGTGCCAGCCCCCCCGCCCGGGACTCAAAAGAGACCCAGTACTTC,CASPPARDSKETQYF
TRBJ1-2,.,TRBV7-9,.,16,TGTGCCAGCAGCAACAAACCAGGGAAGCGGGTTGATGGCTACACCTTC,CASSNKPGKRVDGYTF
TRBJ2-1,.,TRBV5-1,TRBD2,19,TGCGCCAGCAGCTCCCGATCCTCTCGGTGGGCGGGGGGGCCTAAGGAGCAGTTCTTC,CASSSRSSRWAGGPKEQFF
TRBJ2-7,.,TRBV15,.,13,TGTGCCACCAAGCCCGATAGCTCCTACGAGCAGTACTTC,CATKPDSSYEQYF
TRBJ2-1,.,TRBV7-2,.,14,TGTGCCAGCAGCTTGGAGGGTCGGGTCAATGAGCAGTTCTTC,CASSLEGRVNEQFF
TRBJ1-2,few,TRBV5-6,.,14,TGTGCCAGCAGCTTGGTGGGGGGGAGCTATGGCTACACCTTC,CASSLVGGSYGYTF
TRBJ2-3,once,TRBV19,.,15,TGTGCCAGTAGTATCCTCGGGCGGGGCACAGATACGCAGTATTTT,CASSILGRGTDTQYF
TRBJ1-4,.,TRBV7-2,.,15,TGTGCCAGCAGCACAGTTCCCGCAACTAATGAAAAACTGTTTTTT,CASSTVPATNEKLFF
TRBJ1-1,.,TRBV30,.,15,TGTGCCTGGAGTGGGCTAGGTGGTGGGAACACTGAAGCTTTCTTT,CAWSGLGGGNTEAFF
TRBJ2-5,.,TRBV30,TRBD2,22,TGTGCCTGGAGTGTACGGCGAGGGGCAGGGGGACTAGCGGGGGGGCATAGAGAGACCCAGTACTTC,CAWSVRRGAGGLAGGHRETQYF
TRBJ1-1,few,TRBV10-3,.,16,TGTGCCATCAGTGAGCCCCGGGGAGGTCAGGTCGCTGAAGCTTTCTTT,CAISEPRGGQVAEAFF
TRBJ2-2,.,TRBV13,.,14,TGTGCCAGCAGCTTGGGCAGGGGTACCGGGGAGCTGTTTTTT,CASSLGRGTGELFF
TRBJ2-1,.,TRBV10-1,.,14,TGCGCCAGCAGTGAGCCTTTTAGCGAAAATGAGCAGTTCTTC,CASSEPFSENEQFF